The clone carrying this T cell receptor beta chain appeared a few times. No antigen is known for it. Trimming removed 0 bases from V and 4 bases from J, with 9 bases in between. Germline CDR1 SGDLS, CDR2 YYNGEE. The CDR3 is 14 residues long. This specimen belongs to a study of blood T cells in healthy people across ages. Points from the study as a whole: Per million T cells, TCR beta diversity dropped about linearly as age rose. Naive and antigen-experienced cells could not be conclusively compared, given unsorted PBMCs. Long-lived donors carried more naive CD4+ cells and greater diversity than aged donors.

The authors drew ten milliliters of peripheral blood from each donor. Primed by a sample-barcoded 5' primer and a J-beta primer mix, a second PCR proceeded for 7 to 11 cycles. In TCRdb, the 5' RACE reads were re-called with MiXCR into one record per CDR3 protein. The sample shows over 1,500,000 distinct CDR3 sequences, about two fifths of them seen only once. The chain uses TRBV9 and TRBJ2-3; D perhaps matches TRBD2 (6 bases). Sequences were obtained from blood. This receptor was obtained from a human donor in good health. The CDR3 here is CASSVDWGADTQYF. The CDR3 DNA sequence: TGTGCCAGCAGCGTAGATTGGGGGGCAGATACGCAGTATTTT.